This T cell receptor beta chain was recovered during a study of cytomegalovirus exposure and HLA in healthy donors. V was clipped by 3 bases and J by 0 bases, with 11 bases between them. The germline V gene has CDR1 SGHRS and CDR2 YFSETQ. This CDR3 contains 15 residues. PCR involved 60 Vbeta and 13 Jbeta primers. Profiled with immunoSEQ multiplex PCR; TCRdb holds only in-frame clones, not every one. The profile shows under 150,000 clones, over 60% of them singletons. The receptor comes from a male donor in good health and CMV-seropositive. The rearrangement uses TRBV5-1 and TRBJ2-3, with D possibly being TRBD2 (6 bases). The sequenced material came from PBMCs. CDR3 residues: CASSSPGLSTDTQYF. CDR3 coding DNA: TGCGCCAGCAGCTCCCCGGGACTCAGCACAGATACGCAGTATTTT.